The sequence of this T cell receptor (beta chain) was determined in a study of blood T cell repertoires in COVID-19. Whole-study context: Italy, Spain and the United States were the sources of the convalescent and acute COVID-19 samples. In each case, the material was cDNA or gDNA derived from T cells, B-cell-depleted T cells, or PBMCs.

In the study's own analysis: By means of reference gene primer amplification, nucleated cell counts were estimated. The data were produced by immunoSEQ multiplex PCR, yet TCRdb's version contains in-frame clones alone and is incomplete. The DNA was the basis for D and trimming; V, J and clone size are from that table. The sample shows around 150,000 clones, approximately 90% of them seen only once. Input material: peripheral blood. The source is a man aged 18 to 29 with acute or convalescent COVID-19.

Written as DNA, the CDR3 is TGTGCCTGGAGTGTACCGGGGAATTCACCCCTCCACTTT. Protein product: CAWSVPGNSPLHF. J is TRBJ1-6 and V is TRBV30; no reliable D call. The V and J ends lost 0 bases and 7 bases respectively, with 7 bases between them. Looked up from germline, CDR1 is GTSNPN and CDR2 is SVGIG (reference sequence). The CDR3 spans 13 residues.